The rows below give T cell receptor beta chains drawn from one sample of a study of blood T cells in healthy people across ages. TCRdb ran MiXCR on the 5' RACE reads and lists one entry per CDR3 protein. The top ten clones hold 20% to 25% of a sample with 850,000 to 1,000,000 distinct CDR3 sequences, roughly 50% of them seen once. The sequenced material came from blood. The receptors derive from a woman aged 60-70 years in good health. CDR3s include the opening cysteine and the closing phenylalanine or tryptophan. D genes are given only for firm matches. Expanded clones are given a class, and other clones once, few, many or no size at all.

V gene: TRBV16; J gene: TRBJ2-4; clone size: many; D gene: .; CDR3 protein: CASSPGRGKNIQYF; CDR3 DNA: TGTGCCAGCAGCCCCGGTAGGGGCAAAAACATTCAGTACTTC
V gene: TRBV11-2; J gene: TRBJ2-3; clone size: .; D gene: TRBD2; CDR3 protein: CASSLGPTSDHTDTQYF; CDR3 DNA: TGTGCCAGCAGCTTAGGCCCGACTAGCGACCACACAGATACGCAGTATTTT
V gene: TRBV12-3/TRBV12-4; J gene: TRBJ2-5; clone size: .; D gene: .; CDR3 protein: CASRKGVEETQYF; CDR3 DNA: TGTGCCAGCAGGAAGGGAGTTGAAGAGACCCAGTACTTC
V gene: TRBV6-2/TRBV6-3; J gene: TRBJ2-3; clone size: few; D gene: .; CDR3 protein: CASRVPGVDTQYF; CDR3 DNA: TGTGCCAGCAGAGTCCCCGGGGTAGATACGCAGTATTTT
V gene: TRBV7-2; J gene: TRBJ2-7; clone size: .; D gene: TRBD2; CDR3 protein: CASSVALAGGAYEQYF; CDR3 DNA: TGTGCCAGCAGCGTAGCTTTGGCGGGGGGGGCCTACGAGCAGTACTTC
V gene: TRBV20-1; J gene: TRBJ2-3; clone size: .; D gene: .; CDR3 protein: CSARPPGDTQYF; CDR3 DNA: TGCAGTGCTCGTCCTCCAGGAGATACGCAGTATTTT
V gene: TRBV28; J gene: TRBJ1-5; clone size: .; D gene: .; CDR3 protein: CASKKGGYRSNQPQHF; CDR3 DNA: TGTGCCAGCAAAAAAGGAGGCTACCGTAGCAATCAGCCCCAGCATTTT
V gene: TRBV4-1; J gene: TRBJ2-5; clone size: .; D gene: TRBD1; CDR3 protein: CASSQDLVRGETQYF; CDR3 DNA: TGCGCCAGCAGCCAAGATCTAGTCAGGGGGGAGACCCAGTACTTC
V gene: TRBV20-1; J gene: TRBJ2-3; clone size: .; D gene: TRBD2; CDR3 protein: CSARETSAPDTQYF; CDR3 DNA: TGCAGTGCTAGAGAGACTAGCGCCCCAGATACGCAGTATTTT
V gene: TRBV18; J gene: TRBJ2-3; clone size: .; D gene: .; CDR3 protein: CASSPLESTDTQYF; CDR3 DNA: TGTGCCAGCTCACCACTGGAAAGCACAGATACGCAGTATTTT
V gene: TRBV3-1; J gene: TRBJ2-3; clone size: .; D gene: .; CDR3 protein: CASSQEGLVYNTQYF; CDR3 DNA: TGTGCCAGCAGCCAAGAAGGCCTAGTTTATAATACGCAGTATTTT
V gene: TRBV12-3/TRBV12-4; J gene: TRBJ2-3; clone size: .; D gene: .; CDR3 protein: CASSLLQTDTDTQYF; CDR3 DNA: TGTGCCAGCAGTTTATTACAGACAGACACAGATACGCAGTATTTT
V gene: TRBV5-1; J gene: TRBJ2-7; clone size: .; D gene: TRBD1; CDR3 protein: CASSLGDRDSYEQYF; CDR3 DNA: TGCGCCAGCAGCTTGGGGGACAGAGATTCCTACGAGCAGTACTTC
V gene: TRBV13; J gene: TRBJ2-2; clone size: .; D gene: .; CDR3 protein: CASSKSLAANTGELFF; CDR3 DNA: TGTGCCAGCAGCAAAAGTCTCGCAGCGAACACCGGGGAGCTGTTTTTT
V gene: TRBV7-6; J gene: TRBJ2-1; clone size: .; D gene: .; CDR3 protein: CASSLAPGERGGNEQFF; CDR3 DNA: TGTGCCAGCAGCTTAGCCCCGGGCGAGAGAGGAGGCAATGAGCAGTTCTTC
V gene: TRBV20-1; J gene: TRBJ2-1; clone size: .; D gene: .; CDR3 protein: CSAPNRQGWGKEQFF; CDR3 DNA: TGCAGTGCTCCCAACAGGCAGGGGTGGGGGAAGGAGCAGTTCTTC
V gene: TRBV4-2; J gene: TRBJ1-2; clone size: few; D gene: .; CDR3 protein: CASSLNWGEGYTF; CDR3 DNA: TGTGCCAGCAGCCTTAACTGGGGCGAGGGCTACACCTTC
V gene: TRBV18; J gene: TRBJ2-7; clone size: .; D gene: .; CDR3 protein: CASSPPETYEQYF; CDR3 DNA: TGTGCCAGCTCACCACCTGAGACCTACGAGCAGTACTTC
V gene: TRBV28; J gene: TRBJ2-1; clone size: few; D gene: .; CDR3 protein: CASSPLLGGEQFF; CDR3 DNA: TGTGCCAGCAGTCCCTTACTTGGTGGTGAGCAGTTCTTC
V gene: TRBV7-9; J gene: TRBJ2-4; clone size: .; D gene: .; CDR3 protein: CASSLVWGDKNIQYF; CDR3 DNA: TGTGCCAGCAGCTTAGTTTGGGGAGACAAAAACATTCAGTACTTC
V gene: TRBV7-2; J gene: TRBJ2-7; clone size: once; D gene: .; CDR3 protein: CASSALRVEQYF; CDR3 DNA: TGTGCCAGCAGCGCATTAAGGGTCGAGCAGTACTTC
V gene: TRBV11-3; J gene: TRBJ2-3; clone size: once; D gene: .; CDR3 protein: CAGSLGDSTDTQYF; CDR3 DNA: TGTGCCGGCAGCCTAGGGGACAGCACAGATACGCAGTATTTT
V gene: TRBV6-6; J gene: TRBJ1-4; clone size: .; D gene: .; CDR3 protein: CASSPQGRAEKLFF; CDR3 DNA: TGTGCCAGCAGCCCCCAGGGTAGGGCTGAAAAACTGTTTTTT
V gene: TRBV4-1; J gene: TRBJ2-3; clone size: few; D gene: TRBD2; CDR3 protein: CASSQEEGGPSGSAYTQYF; CDR3 DNA: TGCGCCAGCAGCCAAGAGGAGGGTGGGCCTAGCGGATCCGCTTATACGCAGTATTTT
V gene: TRBV14; J gene: TRBJ2-7; clone size: .; D gene: TRBD1; CDR3 protein: CASSRAGTGSRGQYF; CDR3 DNA: TGTGCCAGCAGCCGAGCCGGGACAGGGAGTAGGGGGCAGTACTTC
V gene: TRBV29-1; J gene: TRBJ1-2; clone size: few; D gene: TRBD1; CDR3 protein: CSVEPRTGAGYTF; CDR3 DNA: TGCAGCGTTGAACCGAGGACAGGGGCTGGCTACACCTTC
V gene: TRBV6-4; J gene: TRBJ2-1; clone size: .; D gene: .; CDR3 protein: CASSRELYNEQFF; CDR3 DNA: TGTGCCAGCAGCCGGGAGTTGTACAATGAGCAGTTCTTC
V gene: TRBV20-1; J gene: TRBJ2-7; clone size: .; D gene: .; CDR3 protein: CSARMVRLYEQYF; CDR3 DNA: TGCAGTGCTAGGATGGTTCGACTCTACGAGCAGTACTTC
V gene: TRBV5-1; J gene: TRBJ1-4; clone size: .; D gene: .; CDR3 protein: CASTPLGSNEKLFF; CDR3 DNA: TGCGCCAGCACCCCTCTGGGGAGTAATGAAAAACTGTTTTTT
V gene: TRBV20-1; J gene: TRBJ2-2; clone size: .; D gene: TRBD2; CDR3 protein: CSARGAGGTGELFF; CDR3 DNA: TGCAGTGCTAGGGGAGCGGGAGGGACCGGGGAGCTGTTTTTT
V gene: TRBV27; J gene: TRBJ1-2; clone size: .; D gene: TRBD1; CDR3 protein: CASRATGGGFARLYGYTF; CDR3 DNA: TGTGCCAGCAGAGCAACAGGGGGCGGATTCGCCCGACTATATGGCTACACCTTC
V gene: TRBV9; J gene: TRBJ1-6; clone size: .; D gene: .; CDR3 protein: CASSRGTGFTSPLHF; CDR3 DNA: TGTGCCAGCAGCCGAGGAACAGGGTTTACTTCACCCCTCCACTTT
V gene: TRBV19; J gene: TRBJ2-5; clone size: many; D gene: .; CDR3 protein: CASSMSFREPQETQYF; CDR3 DNA: TGTGCCAGTAGTATGAGCTTCCGGGAACCCCAAGAGACCCAGTACTTC
V gene: TRBV4-1; J gene: TRBJ2-5; clone size: .; D gene: .; CDR3 protein: CASSQPTGREETQYF; CDR3 DNA: TGCGCCAGCAGCCAACCCACAGGAAGGGAAGAGACCCAGTACTTC
V gene: TRBV12-3/TRBV12-4; J gene: TRBJ2-7; clone size: few; D gene: TRBD2; CDR3 protein: CASSWTSGSNEQYF; CDR3 DNA: TGTGCCAGCAGTTGGACTAGCGGGAGTAACGAGCAGTACTTC
V gene: TRBV13; J gene: TRBJ2-3; clone size: .; D gene: TRBD2; CDR3 protein: CASSPARFSGRGSETDTQYF; CDR3 DNA: TGTGCCAGCAGCCCTGCTCGTTTTAGCGGGAGGGGATCGGAAACAGATACGCAGTATTTT
V gene: TRBV10-3; J gene: TRBJ2-3; clone size: .; D gene: .; CDR3 protein: CAISGTQGTDTQYF; CDR3 DNA: TGTGCCATCAGTGGAACCCAGGGCACAGATACGCAGTATTTT
V gene: TRBV4-1; J gene: TRBJ1-4; clone size: .; D gene: .; CDR3 protein: CASSQDKYRPDKEKLFF; CDR3 DNA: TGCGCCAGCAGCCAAGATAAATACAGGCCGGACAAAGAAAAACTGTTTTTT
V gene: TRBV27; J gene: TRBJ2-7; clone size: .; D gene: TRBD2; CDR3 protein: CASSPMASGSYEQYF; CDR3 DNA: TGTGCCAGCAGTCCAATGGCTAGCGGGAGCTACGAGCAGTACTTC
V gene: TRBV6-5; J gene: TRBJ2-1; clone size: .; D gene: .; CDR3 protein: CASSFDRSSYNEQFF; CDR3 DNA: TGTGCCAGCAGTTTTGACAGGAGCTCCTACAATGAGCAGTTCTTC
V gene: TRBV4-3; J gene: TRBJ2-4; clone size: .; D gene: .; CDR3 protein: CASSQDDATRREQQYF; CDR3 DNA: TGCGCCAGCAGCCAAGATGACGCAACTCGTCGGGAGCAGCAGTACTTC
V gene: TRBV4-2; J gene: TRBJ2-7; clone size: few; D gene: TRBD2; CDR3 protein: CASSQDRGTSYEQYF; CDR3 DNA: TGTGCCAGCAGCCAAGATCGAGGGACTAGCTACGAGCAGTACTTC
V gene: TRBV2; J gene: TRBJ1-2; clone size: .; D gene: .; CDR3 protein: CASWVEGTSNYGYTF; CDR3 DNA: TGTGCCAGCTGGGTTGAGGGGACTTCCAACTATGGCTACACCTTC
V gene: TRBV20-1; J gene: TRBJ1-2; clone size: .; D gene: .; CDR3 protein: CSAIDTVYGYTF; CDR3 DNA: TGCAGTGCTATAGACACGGTCTATGGCTACACCTTC